These T cell receptor beta chains were read from a single sample in a study of cytotoxic CD8 clonotypes in ibrutinib-treated CLL. Clones were read by immunoSEQ multiplex PCR, and TCRdb kept only the in-frame ones, dropping some. Found here are roughly 300,000 clones, about 72% of them singletons; the top ten hold about 5%. This specimen was PBMCs, taken at disease progression, from a patient treated with ibrutinib. Source of these receptors: a human donor with chronic lymphocytic leukemia. Each CDR3 is given with its conserved first and last residue. Each record gives: V gene, clone size, J gene, D gene, CDR3 protein, CDR3 DNA. A D gene is named only where the DNA matches it firmly. The size of a clone is reported for some rows only, either as once, few or many, or as a class for expanded clones.

TRBV4-2	-	TRBJ1-3	-	CASSQDISRTRSGNTIYF	TGTGCCAGCAGCCAAGATATCTCCCGGACCCGCTCTGGAAACACCATATATTTT
TRBV7-6	once	TRBJ2-7	-	CASSPWTSYEQYF	TGTGCCAGCAGCCCTTGGACATCCTACGAGCAGTACTTC
TRBV27	-	TRBJ2-7	TRBD2	CASRPAGGGSYEQYF	TGTGCCAGCAGGCCAGCGGGAGGAGGGTCCTACGAGCAGTACTTC
TRBV28	-	TRBJ2-7	TRBD2	CASRRTSGRTNYEQYF	TGTGCCAGCAGACGAACTAGCGGGAGGACTAATTACGAGCAGTACTTC
TRBV9	-	TRBJ2-3	-	CASSLTDTQYF	TGTGCCAGCAGCCTCACAGATACGCAGTATTTT
TRBV5-1	-	TRBJ2-3	TRBD2	CASSPLGIAGAVDTQYF	TGCGCCAGCAGCCCACTTGGAATAGCGGGAGCGGTAGATACGCAGTATTTT
TRBV6-6	-	TRBJ1-2	-	CASSYSRVEDDGYTF	TGTGCCAGCAGTTACTCACGGGTGGAGGACGATGGCTACACCTTC
TRBV5-4	-	TRBJ1-5	-	CASSQDPNQPQHF	TGTGCCAGCAGCCAGGACCCAAATCAGCCCCAGCATTTT
TRBV4-1	-	TRBJ2-7	-	CASSKTSSYEQYF	TGCGCCAGCAGCAAGACGAGTTCCTACGAGCAGTACTTC
TRBV6-5	-	TRBJ2-7	-	CASRTLRGLYEQYF	TGTGCCAGCAGAACTCTTCGGGGCCTCTACGAGCAGTACTTC
TRBV28	few	TRBJ1-6	-	CASSSKDRFNSPLHF	TGTGCCAGCAGTTCCAAAGACAGGTTCAATTCACCCCTCCACTTT
TRBV4-1	once	TRBJ1-1	-	CASSQPGWNTEAFF	TGCGCCAGCAGCCAACCGGGTTGGAACACTGAAGCTTTCTTT
TRBV19	-	TRBJ1-3	-	CASGRTGNTIYF	TGTGCCAGTGGGAGGACTGGAAACACCATATATTTT
TRBV5-1	-	TRBJ1-2	-	CASKVGEDYGYTF	TGCGCCAGCAAGGTTGGGGAGGACTATGGCTACACCTTC
TRBV28	-	TRBJ2-7	TRBD2	CASSPHSGGYEQYF	TGTGCCAGCAGTCCTCATAGCGGGGGCTACGAGCAGTACTTC
TRBV10-3	few	TRBJ1-5	TRBD1	CAISGLTGANQPQHF	TGTGCCATCAGTGGACTTACAGGGGCCAATCAGCCCCAGCATTTT
TRBV9	-	TRBJ1-4	-	CASSVGGGGIEKLFF	TGTGCCAGCAGCGTCGGGGGAGGGGGAATTGAAAAACTGTTTTTT
TRBV5-1	-	TRBJ2-2	TRBD2	CASRVSSGGHYTGELFF	TGCGCCAGCAGAGTTTCTAGCGGGGGCCATTACACCGGGGAGCTGTTTTTT
TRBV20-1	-	TRBJ2-3	-	CCAGEGDTQYF	TGCTGTGCAGGAGAGGGGGATACGCAGTATTTT
TRBV20-1	few	TRBJ1-4	-	CSASTEKLFF	TGCAGTGCTTCGACTGAAAAACTGTTTTTT
TRBV28	-	TRBJ2-3	TRBD2	CASSLIAGPTDTQYF	TGTGCCAGCAGTTTAATAGCGGGACCCACAGATACGCAGTATTTT
TRBV27	-	TRBJ2-1	-	CASSLSGRGEFNEQFF	TGTGCCAGCAGTTTATCTGGCAGGGGAGAATTCAATGAGCAGTTCTTC
TRBV4-1	-	TRBJ1-1	-	CASSQVFGGPNTEAFF	TGCGCCAGCAGCCAAGTTTTTGGCGGACCGAACACTGAAGCTTTCTTT
TRBV19	-	TRBJ1-5	-	CASSPGGAQHF	TGTGCCAGTAGTCCCGGAGGGGCCCAGCATTTT
TRBV9	-	TRBJ2-7	TRBD2	CASSPRGTSGIDEQYF	TGTGCCAGCAGCCCCCGGGGGACTAGCGGGATCGACGAGCAGTACTTC
TRBV18	-	TRBJ1-4	-	CASSAEGGEKLFF	TGTGCCAGCTCGGCAGAGGGGGGCGAAAAACTGTTTTTT
TRBV6-1	-	TRBJ1-2	TRBD1	CASSDIGTAGWGLYGYTF	TGTGCCAGCAGTGATATCGGGACAGCGGGTTGGGGGTTATATGGCTACACCTTC
TRBV7-6	-	TRBJ2-1	-	CASPGAVKLNEQFF	TGTGCCAGCCCTGGTGCGGTTAAGCTCAATGAGCAGTTCTTC
TRBV27	-	TRBJ2-7	-	CASRPGLGRYEQYF	TGTGCCAGCAGGCCGGGTTTAGGGAGGTACGAGCAGTACTTC
TRBV6-1	-	TRBJ1-5	-	CASTHLDSSNQPQHF	TGTGCCAGCACCCACTTGGACTCTAGCAATCAGCCCCAGCATTTT
TRBV9	-	TRBJ2-2	TRBD2	CASSGRGLAGGPFSATGELFF	TGTGCCAGCAGCGGGAGGGGACTAGCGGGGGGGCCTTTCTCGGCCACCGGGGAGCTGTTTTTT
TRBV4-1	-	TRBJ1-5	-	CASSQDMGATHSNQPQHF	TGCGCCAGCAGCCAGGATATGGGGGCGACTCATAGCAATCAGCCCCAGCATTTT
TRBV27	-	TRBJ2-4	-	CASSQGQSLAKNIQYF	TGTGCCAGCAGTCAAGGACAGTCACTAGCCAAAAACATTCAGTACTTC
TRBV27	-	TRBJ2-7	-	CASSPRGGRVYEQYF	TGTGCCAGCAGTCCACGTGGGGGGCGTGTCTACGAGCAGTACTTC
TRBV18	-	TRBJ2-7	-	CASSRSNRVDEQYF	TGTGCCAGCTCACGGAGCAATCGGGTGGACGAGCAGTACTTC
TRBV6-5	-	TRBJ1-2	TRBD1	CASRTGGAYGYTF	TGTGCCAGCAGAACAGGGGGCGCGTATGGCTACACCTTC
TRBV5-5	-	TRBJ2-5	TRBD2	CASSMIAGGGETQYF	TGTGCCAGCAGCATGATAGCGGGGGGAGGCGAGACCCAGTACTTC
TRBV28	-	TRBJ1-5	TRBD1	CASSFAGGTWRPQHF	TGTGCCAGCAGTTTCGCAGGGGGGACCTGGCGGCCCCAGCATTTT
TRBV27	few	TRBJ2-2	-	CASSLMGLLTGELFF	TGTGCCAGCAGTCTCATGGGACTCCTGACCGGGGAGCTGTTTTTT